What follows describes a single T cell receptor (beta chain). The antigen is not known. The germline gives CDR1 MNHNY, CDR2 SVGAGI (reference sequence). This CDR3 region has 16 residues. Unmatched junction bases numbered 13, after V lost 5 bases and J lost 8 bases. These data belong to a study of T cell repertoires in cytomegalovirus infection. Study in general: CMV epitopes that were recently identified and HLA-C-restricted were used alongside well-studied HLA-B-restricted ones. An indication of both CMV infection and matching HLA type came from public TCR beta signatures. General study points: What dominated the ex vivo response were HLA-C-restricted CMV-specific TCR beta clonotypes. Cumulated frequencies of public TCR beta families served to identify carriers of CMV plus the relevant HLA.

MiXCR, run by TCRdb on the reads, gives a single entry per CDR3 protein. Of about 570,000 distinct CDR3 sequences in the sample, roughly 42% were seen once. The origin of this receptor is a human donor in good health (CMV status not recorded). Some clones in this sample may be carry-over from other donors' samples. Here the sequenced sample was cultured PBMCs, taken from culture after CMV antigen stimulation. V gene TRBV6-6 combines with J gene TRBJ2-1; 9 bases are shared with TRBD1. CDR3 sequence: CASSPFRDRVSDEQFF. The CDR3 nucleotides read TGTGCCAGCAGTCCTTTCCGGGACAGGGTTTCAGATGAGCAGTTCTTC.